These 30 T cell receptor beta chains were all obtained from the same sample, sequenced in a study of shared clonotypes between healthy human individuals. The data were produced by immunoSEQ multiplex PCR, yet TCRdb's version contains in-frame clones alone and is incomplete. The table has about 490,000 clones, 70% to 85% seen once. Sequenced input: PBMCs. The origin of the receptors is a woman aged 35 to 49 in good health. Some clones in this sample may be carry-over from other donors' samples.

This clone has just a few counts. This chain connects TRBV27 to TRBJ2-3; 7 nucleotides agree with TRBD2. The germline V gene has CDR1 MNHEY and CDR2 SMNVEV (reference sequence). CDR3 length: 15 residues. J gave up 0 bases and V 7 bases, and 7 bases lay outside the gene matches. The CDR3 region has the DNA TGTGCCAGCAAGAGAGCGGGGCCCAGCACAGATACGCAGTATTTT. It is translated as CASKRAGPSTDTQYF.

This chain links TRBV7-2 with TRBJ2-3; D gene unclear. Germline V gives CDR1 SGHTA, CDR2 FQGNSA. The CDR3 is 14 amino acids. Trimming stripped 2 bases from V and 2 bases from J, with 8 bases between. The CDR3 sequence is CASSLFLLTDTQYF. CDR3 coding DNA: TGTGCCAGCAGCTTATTTCTCCTCACAGATACGCAGTATTTT.

This chain uses TRBV4-3 with TRBJ2-7; D might be TRBD1 (5 bases). Germline V CDR1 and CDR2: LGHNA, YSLEER. The CDR3 is 15 residues long. V was shortened by 1 base and J by 3 bases, with 13 bases between the two germline ends. The CDR3 sequence is CASSQVRAGLYEQYF. The CDR3 coding sequence is TGCGCCAGCAGCCAAGTGAGAGCAGGGCTCTACGAGCAGTACTTC.

The chain has TRBV18 and TRBJ1-2; D perhaps matches TRBD1 (5 bases). This CDR3 has 15 amino acids. Germline V gives CDR1 KGHSH, CDR2 LQKENI. V lost 0 bases to trimming and J lost 4 bases, with 12 bases between them. The CDR3 loop reads CASSPPGRAGYGYTF. CDR3 nucleotide sequence: TGTGCCAGCTCACCACCGGGCAGGGCAGGCTATGGCTACACCTTC.

Points on this clone: The same CDR3 arises from other DNA sequences in this sample as well. V is TRBV7-2 and J is TRBJ2-1; D uncertain. CDR1 and CDR2 from the germline V gene are SGHTA and FQGNSA. Trimming stripped 1 base from V and 3 bases from J, with 4 bases between. This CDR3 has 13 residues. The DNA for the CDR3 is TGTGCCAGCAGCTTAGTCGGCTACAATGAGCAGTTCTTC. Translation gives CASSLVGYNEQFF. Filled out from reference TRBV7-2 and TRBJ2-1, the complete variable domain reads GAGVSQSPSNKVTEKGKDVELRCDPISGHTALYWYRQSLGQGLEFLIYFQGNSAPDKSGLPSDRFSAERTGGSVSTLTIQRTQQEDSAVYLCASSLVGYNEQFFGPGTRLTVL.

This chain links TRBV10-3 with TRBJ2-5; 7 bases line up with TRBD2. The CDR3 has 16 residues. The junction had 5 bases not matched to a gene; V was cut back by 0 bases and J by 1 base. Germline assignment: CDR1 ENHRY and CDR2 SYGVKD. CDR3: CAISESRGRSQETQYF. CDR3 sequence (DNA): TGTGCCATCAGTGAGTCTCGCGGGAGAAGCCAAGAGACCCAGTACTTC.

The chain carries TRBV18 and TRBJ2-6; TRBD1 might be the D (5 bases). The CDR3 runs 15 residues. CDR1 and CDR2 from the germline V gene are KGHSH and LQKENI. Trimming took off 3 bases at V and 0 bases at J, with 6 bases between the two ends. CDR3 sequence reads: CASSPQGSGANVLTF. CDR3 sequence (DNA): TGTGCCAGCTCACCCCAGGGCTCTGGGGCCAACGTCCTGACTTTC.

The gene calls are TRBV5-1 and TRBJ2-1; D tentatively fits TRBD1 or TRBD2 (5 bases each). The ends were cut back, 4 bases at V and 7 bases at J, with 18 bases in the middle. Germline V gives CDR1 SGHRS, CDR2 YFSETQ. The CDR3 sequence is 15 residues long. The CDR3 bases are TGCGCCAGCAGCCCCCGGGACGGCAGGCGGAATGAGCAGTTCTTC. It yields the protein CASSPRDGRRNEQFF.

The genes are TRBV6-1 and TRBJ2-2; D uncertain. CDR1 and CDR2 (germline): MNHNS, SASEGT. The CDR3 contains 13 residues. Trimming removed 8 bases at V and 0 bases at J, with 7 bases between. The CDR3 DNA sequence: TGTGCCAGCTCCTATTCGAACACCGGGGAGCTGTTTTTT. This sequence encodes CASSYSNTGELFF.

In the case of this clone: A far more abundant clone sits one base away, making this likely a read error. The chain combines TRBV4-1 with TRBJ2-3; 8 nucleotides align to TRBD1. CDR1 and CDR2 (germline): MGHRA, YSYEKL. V gave up 3 bases and J gave up 3 bases; unmatched junction bases: 14. CDR3 length equals 18 residues. DNA of the CDR3: TGCGCCAGCAGCCATGGGCCGAAGACAGGGGTAGGGACAGATACGCAGTATTTT. This sequence encodes CASSHGPKTGVGTDTQYF.

This clone turned up a few times. This chain connects TRBV19 to TRBJ2-6, with TRBD1 identical over 8 bases. Germline CDR1 and CDR2: LNHDA and SQIVND (reference sequence). J was trimmed by 0 bases and V by 8 bases; bases with no gene match: 9. The CDR3 has 17 residues. The CDR3 bases are TGTGCCAGTTTCAAAGGACAGGGTCTCTCTGGGGCCAACGTCCTGACTTTC. Residues: CASFKGQGLSGANVLTF.

DNA of the CDR3: TGTGCCAGTAGTAAAAACAGGGGCTACCAAGAGACCCAGTACTTC. As protein: CASSKNRGYQETQYF. V and J are TRBV19 and TRBJ2-5; 7 nucleotides align to TRBD1. The CDR3 is made up of 15 amino acids. J was trimmed by 0 bases and V by 4 bases; bases with no gene match: 5. The germline V gene has CDR1 LNHDA and CDR2 SQIVND (reference sequence).

This rearrangement joins TRBV28 to TRBJ1-4; the D gene is possibly TRBD1 (6 bases). The CDR3 contains 15 residues. V lost 5 bases and J 4 bases, leaving 14 bases between the germline ends. Germline V lookup: CDR1 MDHEN, CDR2 SYDVKM. The CDR3 nucleotides read TGTGCCAGCAGTCTTAGACAGGAGTTTAATGAAAAACTGTTTTTT. As protein: CASSLRQEFNEKLFF.

This clone was recorded only once. This chain uses TRBV7-8 with TRBJ2-3; 10 bases fit TRBD2. CDR1 is SGHVS, CDR2 FQNEAQ, per germline. The CDR3 has 17 residues. V lost 0 bases and J lost 6; bases outside the gene matches: 9. The CDR3 DNA is TGTGCCAGCAGCTTAGCGCTGGCTAGCGGGAGTCGGGATACGCAGTATTTT. Encoded protein: CASSLALASGSRDTQYF.

CDR3 nucleotide sequence: TGTGCCAGCAGTTCAGGGGCCGCGCAGTACAATGAGCAGTTCTTC. Protein: CASSSGAAQYNEQFF. This sequence joins TRBV28 and TRBJ2-1, with D possibly matching TRBD1 (6 bases). Trimming pared 4 bases from V and 4 bases from J, leaving 14 bases between. CDR1 and CDR2 from the germline V gene are MDHEN and SYDVKM. CDR3 length equals 15 residues.

The V and J genes are TRBV27 and TRBJ2-5; possible D gene TRBD2, 6 bases. V was cut by 2 bases and J by 1 base, with 17 bases left in between. Germline-derived CDR1 and CDR2 are MNHEY and SMNVEV (reference sequence). CDR3 size: 17 residues. As DNA, the CDR3 is TGTGCCAGCAGTTTAAACTCCGGCCTAGCGAGCCAAGAGACCCAGTACTTC. This encodes CASSLNSGLASQETQYF.

V is TRBV5-4 and J is TRBJ2-5; 9 positions agree with TRBD2. CDR3 length: 17 amino acids. Per the germline V gene, CDR1 is SGHNT and CDR2 is YYREEE (reference sequence). V lost 6 bases and J lost 4; bases outside the gene matches: 16. CDR3 coding DNA: TGTGCCAGCACCTTTTCTAGCGGGGACTCGAGGGGAGAGACCCAGTACTTC. This encodes CASTFSSGDSRGETQYF.

This clone came up once. The J gene is TRBJ2-1, the V gene TRBV19; 10 positions agree with TRBD2. The V and J ends lost 6 bases and 10 bases, in that order; junction bases with no gene match: 3. The CDR3 sequence is 12 residues long. Germline loops: CDR1 LNHDA, CDR2 SQIVND (reference sequence). The CDR3 loop is CASRRTSGEQFF. The CDR3, as DNA: TGTGCCAGTAGACGGACTAGCGGCGAGCAGTTCTTC.

The gene calls are TRBV18 and TRBJ2-5, with D unresolved. V lost 3 bases to trimming and J lost 6 bases, with 8 bases between them. From germline, CDR1 is KGHSH and CDR2 LQKENI. The CDR3 runs 12 residues. This CDR3 is CASSPDEQTQYF. Written as DNA, the CDR3 is TGTGCCAGCTCACCGGACGAGCAGACCCAGTACTTC.

The gene calls are TRBV5-4 and TRBJ2-7, with TRBD1 matching 10 bases. This CDR3 region has 14 residues. V was clipped by 4 bases and J by 6 bases; unmatched bases: 7. CDR1 is SGHNT and CDR2 is YYREEE in the germline V gene (reference sequence). The CDR3 region has the DNA TGTGCCAGCAGCACCGGGACAGGGGACCGCGAGCAGTACTTC. Protein sequence: CASSTGTGDREQYF.

The chain is built from TRBV2 and TRBJ1-5; D may be TRBD1 (5 bases). Trimming removed 5 bases at V and 4 bases at J, with 12 bases between. This CDR3 comprises 14 residues. CDR1 SNHLY and CDR2 FYNNEI come from the germline V gene. The CDR3 is CASSTGTGNQPQHF. The CDR3 DNA is TGTGCCAGCAGTACCGGGACGGGAAATCAGCCCCAGCATTTT.

The sample holds one count of this clone. This chain links TRBV18 with TRBJ1-1; 7 bases are shared with TRBD1. Germline assignment: CDR1 KGHSH and CDR2 LQKENI. The CDR3 has 18 residues. V shed 3 bases, J shed 4 bases, and the junction held 17 bases outside the gene matches. CDR3 coding DNA: TGTGCCAGCTCACCGCCCAATTCCCTGACAGGGTTCGGCACTGAAGCTTTCTTT. It yields the protein CASSPPNSLTGFGTEAFF.

The V and J genes are TRBV9 and TRBJ2-2; 16 bases line up with TRBD2. The CDR3 length is 18 residues. V was clipped by 0 bases and J by 6 bases; unmatched bases: 5. Germline-derived CDR1 and CDR2 are SGDLS and YYNGEE. The CDR3 bases are TGTGCCAGCAGCGTAGTGGGACTAGCGGGAGGGGATCCCGGGGAGCTGTTTTTT. Amino acids: CASSVVGLAGGDPGELFF.

The chain recombines TRBV6-5 with TRBJ2-1; weak D call: TRBD2 (5 bases). Germline loops: CDR1 MNHEY, CDR2 SVGAGI. This CDR3 spans 15 amino acids. Trimming pared 2 bases from V and 8 bases from J, leaving 16 bases between. The CDR3 DNA sequence: TGTGCCAGCAGTTACACTAGTTTCCCTACAGATGAGCAGTTCTTC. Its translation is CASSYTSFPTDEQFF.

The chain joins TRBV13 to TRBJ2-3; 9 bases fit TRBD1. In germline, CDR1 is PRHDT, CDR2 FYEKMQ (reference sequence). This CDR3 region has 15 residues. V gave up 3 bases and J gave up 3 bases; unmatched junction bases: 4. The CDR3 sequence: CASSFGTGPTDTQYF. The CDR3 nucleotides are TGTGCCAGCAGCTTCGGGACAGGGCCGACAGATACGCAGTATTTT. Looking up the rest from reference TRBV13 and TRBJ2-3 gives the full variable domain: AAGVIQSPRHLIKEKRETATLKCYPIPRHDTVYWYQQGPGQDPQFLISFYEKMQSDKGSIPDRFSAQQFSDYHSELNMSSLELGDSALYFCASSFGTGPTDTQYFGPGTRLTVL.

J is TRBJ1-3 and V is TRBV6-1; TRBD1 agrees at 10 bases. Germline V gene sequence: CDR1 MNHNS, CDR2 SASEGT. J was trimmed by 2 bases and V by 6 bases; bases with no gene match: 4. The CDR3 covers 15 residues. In nucleotides, the CDR3 is TGTGCCAGCAGGTGGGACAGGGGAGCTGGAAACACCATATATTTT. Its translation: CASRWDRGAGNTIYF.

V and J are TRBV9 and TRBJ2-4; D unclear. V lost 3 bases and J lost 0, with 7 bases in between. Germline V CDR1 and CDR2: SGDLS, YYNGEE. This CDR3 has 14 amino acids. This CDR3 is CASSANPAKNIQYF. CDR3 bases: TGTGCCAGCAGCGCTAATCCAGCCAAAAACATTCAGTACTTC. The entire variable domain, with the rest obtained from reference TRBV9 and TRBJ2-4, is as follows: DSGVTQTPKHLITATGQRVTLRCSPRSGDLSVYWYQQSLDQGLQFLIQYYNGEERAKGNILERFSAQQFPDLHSELNLSSLELGDSALYFCASSANPAKNIQYFGAGTRLSVL.

The chain is built from TRBV6-1 and TRBJ2-2; D remains ambiguous. CDR1 and CDR2 (germline): MNHNS, SASEGT. The CDR3 covers 15 residues. Trimming removed 4 bases at V and 5 bases at J, with 14 bases between. The CDR3 region has the DNA TGTGCCAGCAGTGCCAACCTCCCTTTTACCGGGGAGCTGTTTTTT. It translates to CASSANLPFTGELFF.

Remarks on this clone: Just one base apart from a much larger clone, this may be a read error. This sample includes further DNA sequences coding for the same CDR3. V gene TRBV5-1 combines with J gene TRBJ2-1; 8 bases align to TRBD1. The CDR3 has 14 residues. CDR1 and CDR2 from the germline V gene are SGHRS and YFSETQ. For the CDR3, the DNA is TGCGCTAGCAGCTTAACGGACAGGGTCGATGAGCAGTTCTTC. The encoded protein is CASSLTDRVDEQFF.

The chain joins TRBV11-2 to TRBJ2-3, with D unclear. This CDR3 spans 17 amino acids. Trimming removed 2 bases from V and 11 bases from J, with 26 bases in between. Germline CDR1 reads SGHAT; CDR2 reads FQNNGV. The DNA of the CDR3 is TGTGCCAGCAGCTTAAAGGCGTCCGTATACGGATTGCACATGCAGTATTTT. The encoded protein is CASSLKASVYGLHMQYF.